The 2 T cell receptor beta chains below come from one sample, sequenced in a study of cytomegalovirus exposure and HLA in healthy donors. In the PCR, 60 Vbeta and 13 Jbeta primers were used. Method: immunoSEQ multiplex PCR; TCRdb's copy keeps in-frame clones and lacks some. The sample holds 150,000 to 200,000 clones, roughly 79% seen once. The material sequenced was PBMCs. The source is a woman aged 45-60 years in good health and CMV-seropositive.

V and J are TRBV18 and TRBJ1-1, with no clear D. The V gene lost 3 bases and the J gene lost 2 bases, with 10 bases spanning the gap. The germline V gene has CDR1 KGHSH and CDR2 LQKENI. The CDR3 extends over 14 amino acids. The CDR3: CASSPPSTNTEAFF. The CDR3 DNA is TGTGCCAGCTCACCCCCGAGTACCAACACTGAAGCTTTCTTT.

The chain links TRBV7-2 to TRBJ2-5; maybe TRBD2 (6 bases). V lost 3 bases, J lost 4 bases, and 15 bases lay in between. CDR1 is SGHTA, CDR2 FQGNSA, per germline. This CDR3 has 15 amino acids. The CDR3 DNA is TGTGCCAGCAGCTTGGCCCGGGGGACGGGAGAGACCCAGTACTTC. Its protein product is CASSLARGTGETQYF. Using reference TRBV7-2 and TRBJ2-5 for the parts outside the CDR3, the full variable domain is GAGVSQSPSNKVTEKGKDVELRCDPISGHTALYWYRQSLGQGLEFLIYFQGNSAPDKSGLPSDRFSAERTGGSVSTLTIQRTQQEDSAVYLCASSLARGTGETQYFGPGTRLLVL.